This T cell receptor beta chain stems from a study of T cells in localized non-small cell lung cancer. Trimming cost V 7 bases and J 7 bases, with 18 bases left between them. This CDR3 is 14 amino acids long. Germline CDR1 and CDR2: SNHLY and FYNNEI. Method: immunoSEQ multiplex PCR; TCRdb's copy keeps in-frame clones and lacks some. The sample carries about 64,000 clones, roughly four fifths recorded once. Overall study findings and caveats: Of the tissues analyzed, uninvolved adjacent lung showed maximal T cell clonality, greater than tumor. Sequence data derive from only one tumor region, so heterogeneity remains possible. In adjacent lung appeared a median approximately 57 of the top 100 tumor clones. There was an association of higher blood T cell density with longer overall survival.

A note on this clone: The antigen remains undetermined.

The chain recombines TRBV2 with TRBJ2-3; D may correspond to TRBD1 or TRBD2 (5 bases each). The sequence was collected from a man between 35 and 75 years old with stage II lung adenocarcinoma. Sequences were derived from PBMCs, sampled before any cancer treatment. The CDR3 spells CASTGVGEGNTQYF. The CDR3 DNA is TGTGCCAGCACCGGGGTAGGGGAAGGGAATACGCAGTATTTT.